A selection of T cell receptor beta chains follows, all from one sample in a study of cytomegalovirus exposure and HLA in healthy donors. The protocol was immunoSEQ multiplex PCR, while the TCRdb copy is restricted to in-frame clones and leaves out a portion. The sample holds some 250,000 clones, around 80% seen once. The sequencing sample was made of PBMCs. The receptors derive from a middle-aged woman in good health and CMV-seropositive. Each CDR3 is given without its conserved first and last residue.

V gene | CDR3 protein
TRBV14 | ASSPRPAGTGGSGNTIY
TRBV5-1 | ASSLAGVFTDTQY
TRBV4-3 | ASSQEPIPGESGYT
TRBV29-1 | SVEVSPSGRGNEQF
TRBV13 | ASSLEGLAGGHEQY
TRBV5-4 | ASSLVGGNTEAF
TRBV2 | ASSAEADTQY
TRBV5-4 | ASRPTGGREQY
TRBV7-6 | ASSLAGLGGHEQF
TRBV7-9 | ASSLNGGNQPQH
TRBV4-2 | ASSLDREGTEAF